This T cell receptor (beta chain) was observed in a study of T cell clonality in common variable immunodeficiency. The V gene's germline CDR1 is SGHVS and CDR2 FQNEAQ. Deletions cut 2 bases from V and 3 bases from J, with 11 bases between. This CDR3 spans 15 amino acids. TCRdb's copy holds only in-frame clones and misses some; the assay was immunoSEQ multiplex PCR. Found here are about 30,000 clones, no singletons; the ten largest cover 10% to 15%. This clone appeared many times. Read coverage stops 3 residues before the CDR3 terminus; the germline J gene supplies the remainder. Sequenced input: peripheral blood mononuclear cells. The TCR originated in a person between 18 and 75 years old in good health. V usage is TRBV7-8 and J usage is TRBJ1-5; D unresolved. The sequenced part of the CDR3 DNA is TGTGCCAGCAGCTTAAACACGCAGAACAATCAGCCC. It specifies CASSLNTQNNQP. The complete CDR3 reads CASSLNTQNNQPQHF. Looking up the rest from reference TRBV7-8 and TRBJ1-5 gives the full variable domain: GAGVSQSPRYKVAKRGQDVALRCDPISGHVSLFWYQQALGQGPEFLTYFQNEAQLDKSGLPSDRFFAERPEGSVSTLKIQRTQQEDSAVYLCASSLNTQNNQPQHFGDGTRLSIL.